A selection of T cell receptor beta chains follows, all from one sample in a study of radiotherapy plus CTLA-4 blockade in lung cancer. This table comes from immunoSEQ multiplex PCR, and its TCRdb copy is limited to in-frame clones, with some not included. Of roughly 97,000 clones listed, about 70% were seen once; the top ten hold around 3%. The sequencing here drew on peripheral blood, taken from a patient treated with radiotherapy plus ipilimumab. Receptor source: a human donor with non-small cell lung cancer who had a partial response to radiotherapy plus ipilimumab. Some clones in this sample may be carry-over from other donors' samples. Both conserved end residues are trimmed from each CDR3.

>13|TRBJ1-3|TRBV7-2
ASSLDSISGNTIY
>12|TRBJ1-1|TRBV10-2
ASRQPGHQHEAF
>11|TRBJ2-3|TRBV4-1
ASSQLATNTQY
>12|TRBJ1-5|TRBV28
ASSLRQGFNPQH
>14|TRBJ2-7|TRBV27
ASSPTGLAGDHEQY
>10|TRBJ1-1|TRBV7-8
ASSLGELEAF
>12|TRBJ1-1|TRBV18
ASCTGGADTEAF
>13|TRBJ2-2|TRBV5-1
ASSLIPPNPGELF
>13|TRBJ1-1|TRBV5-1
ASSLTGDEGTEAF
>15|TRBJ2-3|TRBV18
ASSPRASGGVTDTQY
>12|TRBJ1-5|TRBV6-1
ASSGAGVNQPQH
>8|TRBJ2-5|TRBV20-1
SAGVETQY
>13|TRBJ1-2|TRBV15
ATSREVSNAYGYT
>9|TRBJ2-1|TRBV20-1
SAKRGYEQF
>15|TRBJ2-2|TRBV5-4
ASSLGGTSGRTGELF
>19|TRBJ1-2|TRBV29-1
SVEGAPKALEAGRGNYGYT